This T cell receptor beta chain was profiled in a study of blood T cell repertoires in COVID-19. Across the study: T cells, B-cell-depleted T cells, or PBMCs provided the cDNA or gDNA that served as material.

The ends were cut back, 2 bases at V and 1 base at J, with 8 bases in the middle. CDR1 is SEHNR, CDR2 FQNEAQ, per germline (reference sequence). This CDR3 has 14 residues. Of note for this clone: The same CDR3 is also encoded by other DNA sequences in this sample.

Self-reported history from a screening survey and questionnaire set each donor's cohort. Original processing methods: Estimates of nucleated cell counts were drawn from the amplification of reference gene primers. Produced via immunoSEQ multiplex PCR; TCRdb's table is partial and in-frame only. The V and J calls and clone size are taken from that table; D and trimming were inferred from the DNA. There are approximately 470,000 clones in the sample; roughly 87% occur only once, and roughly 0.7% lies in the top ten. Sequencing was performed on PBMCs or T cells enriched from blood (not recorded which). The clonotype originates from a woman aged 18-35 years who had recovered from COVID-19. The genes are TRBV7-9 and TRBJ1-1; no definite D call. CDR3 in amino acids: CASSLSGGNTEAFF. As DNA, the CDR3 is TGTGCCAGCAGCTTATCCGGCGGGAACACTGAAGCTTTCTTT.